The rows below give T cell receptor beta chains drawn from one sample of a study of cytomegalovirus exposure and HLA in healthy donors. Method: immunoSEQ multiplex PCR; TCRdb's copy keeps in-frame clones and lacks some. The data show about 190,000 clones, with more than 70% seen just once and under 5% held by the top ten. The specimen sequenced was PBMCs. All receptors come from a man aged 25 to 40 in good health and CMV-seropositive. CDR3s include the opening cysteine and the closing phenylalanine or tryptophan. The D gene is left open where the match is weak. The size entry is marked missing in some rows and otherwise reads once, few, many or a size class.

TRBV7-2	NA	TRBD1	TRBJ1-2	TGTGCCAGCAGCTTAACAGGGGGTGGCTATGGCTACACCTTC	CASSLTGGGYGYTF
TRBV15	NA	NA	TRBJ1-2	TGTGCCACCAGCAGAGATCACAGAACAGGACCCTATGGCTACACCTTC	CATSRDHRTGPYGYTF
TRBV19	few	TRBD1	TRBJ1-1	TGTGCCAGTAGTTGGGACAGGGCACTTAGGACCACTGAAGCTTTCTTT	CASSWDRALRTTEAFF
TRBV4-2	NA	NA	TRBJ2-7	TGTGCCAGCAGCCAAGAAGTTACAGGGTGGAACGAGCAGTACTTC	CASSQEVTGWNEQYF
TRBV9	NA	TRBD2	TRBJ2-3	TGTGCCAGCAGTCGACTAGCGGGAGGCCCAGCAGATACGCAGTATTTT	CASSRLAGGPADTQYF
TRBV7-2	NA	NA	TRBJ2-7	TGTGCCAGCAGCTTAGCCAGGGGATCCGAGCAGTACTTC	CASSLARGSEQYF
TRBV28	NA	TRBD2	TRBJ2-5	TGTGCCAGCAGTTCGGGGGGGGCACAAGAGACCCAGTACTTC	CASSSGGAQETQYF
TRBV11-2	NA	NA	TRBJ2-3	TGTGCCAGCAGCTTGGCGAGGGATACGCAGTATTTT	CASSLARDTQYF
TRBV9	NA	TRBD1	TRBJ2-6	TGTGCCAGCAGCCCGGGACAGACCTCTGGGGCCAACGTCCTGACTTTC	CASSPGQTSGANVLTF
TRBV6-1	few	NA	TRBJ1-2	TGTGCCAGCAGTGAAGGGGCAGGGTCCCCCTATGGCTACACCTTC	CASSEGAGSPYGYTF
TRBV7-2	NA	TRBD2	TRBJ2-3	TGTGCCAGCAGCTTAACTCGACTTGGGCGGGGGGGAGATACGCAGTATTTT	CASSLTRLGRGGDTQYF
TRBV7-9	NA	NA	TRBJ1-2	TGTGCCAGCAGCTTAGTCGCAGATGGCTACACCTTC	CASSLVADGYTF
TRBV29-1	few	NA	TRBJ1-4	TGCAGTAAATCCAGGGAAGGGGAAAAACTGTTTTTT	CSKSREGEKLFF
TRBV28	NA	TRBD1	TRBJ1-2	TGTGCCAGCGGGTCCAGCCGAGACAGGGCTCACTATGGCTACACCTTC	CASGSSRDRAHYGYTF
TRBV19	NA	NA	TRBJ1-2	TGTGCCAGTAGTTTGCCAGCGGGGGGACAAAATGGCTACACCTTC	CASSLPAGGQNGYTF
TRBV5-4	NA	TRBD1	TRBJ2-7	TGTGCCAGCAGCCGGGGGTACAGGGGGGAGTCCTACGAGCAGTACTTC	CASSRGYRGESYEQYF
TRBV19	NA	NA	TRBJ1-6	TGTGCCAGTAGTATCGGGAATTCACCCCTCCACTTT	CASSIGNSPLHF
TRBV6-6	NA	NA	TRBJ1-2	TGTGCCAGCAGTTCCAGAGTAGGTGAGCGGACCTTC	CASSSRVGERTF
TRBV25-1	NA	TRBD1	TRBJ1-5	TGTGCCAGCAGTGGTTCGGGACAGGGTATATATCAGCCCCAGCATTTT	CASSGSGQGIYQPQHF
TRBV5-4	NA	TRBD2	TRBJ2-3	TGTGCCAGCAGCCCTAGCGGCTACACAGATACGCAGTATTTT	CASSPSGYTDTQYF
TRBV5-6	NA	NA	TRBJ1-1	TGTGCCAGCAGCTTGGAAGGGGTGCCCCTGAACACTGAAGCTTTCTTT	CASSLEGVPLNTEAFF
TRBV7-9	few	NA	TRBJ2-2	TGTGCCAACTACCCAGCGGAGTACACCGGGGAGCTGTTTTTT	CANYPAEYTGELFF